This T cell receptor (beta chain) was sequenced during a study of blood T cell repertoires in COVID-19. At the level of the study: The cDNA or gDNA used as material had been derived from T cells, B-cell-depleted T cells, or PBMCs.

The CDR3 is 17 amino acids. V shed 1 base and J 3 bases; nucleotides not matched to a gene: 7. Germline assignment: CDR1 SGHTA and CDR2 FQGNSA. Only in-frame clones appear in the TCRdb table, and some are missing; sequencing was by immunoSEQ multiplex PCR. The sample has 100,000 to 150,000 clones, around 87% seen once. The sequenced sample was peripheral blood. The sequence derives from a man between 65 and 85 years old with active COVID-19. The V gene is TRBV7-2, the J gene TRBJ2-7, with TRBD2 matching over 12 bases. The DNA for the CDR3 is TGTGCCAGCAGCTTAGGGGCCGGACTAGCGGGATTCTACGAGCAGTACTTC. As protein: CASSLGAGLAGFYEQYF.